The 18 T cell receptor beta chains below all came from one sample that was sequenced in a study of shared clonotypes between healthy human individuals. The repertoire was sequenced with immunoSEQ multiplex PCR; TCRdb's copy has only in-frame clones and lacks some. The table records millions of clones, roughly 94% of them present only once. The sample was naive CD4+ T cells sorted from blood. Subset noted: CD45RA+ positively selected. These receptors all come from a man between 18 and 29 years old in good health.

The CDR3 sequence: CASTPRISNSPLHF. Here the CDR3 DNA reads TGTGCCAGCACCCCCCGGATCAGTAATTCACCCCTCCACTTT. The rearrangement uses TRBV7-2 and TRBJ1-6; D unresolved. This CDR3 contains 14 residues. V lost 7 bases to trimming and J lost 6 bases, with 13 bases between them. Per germline, CDR1 SGHTA and CDR2 FQGNSA.

The chain combines TRBV6-5 with TRBJ1-2; D gene unclear. This CDR3 spans 14 amino acids. In germline, CDR1 is MNHEY, CDR2 SVGAGI. V was shortened by 3 bases and J by 0 bases, with 8 bases between the two germline ends. Here the CDR3 reads CASSYNPANYGYTF. The CDR3 region has the DNA TGTGCCAGCAGTTATAACCCAGCTAACTATGGCTACACCTTC.

V is TRBV10-1 and J is TRBJ2-7; 9 bases agree with TRBD1. Losses at the gene ends were 5 bases for V and 6 bases for J; bases not matched to a gene: 11. The CDR3 has 15 residues. In germline, CDR1 is WNHNN, CDR2 SYGVQD (reference sequence). The CDR3 coding sequence is TGCGCCAGCAGTCCAAACGGACAGGGGCTCGGCGAGCAGTACTTC. It codes for CASSPNGQGLGEQYF.

The chain has TRBV19 and TRBJ1-6, with D possibly being TRBD1 (5 bases). The CDR3 spans 15 residues. V was trimmed by 9 bases and J by 7 bases, leaving 19 bases between them. CDR1 is LNHDA and CDR2 is SQIVND in the germline V gene (reference sequence). The CDR3: CASTGPARGNSPLHF. In DNA, the CDR3 is TGTGCCAGCACAGGACCTGCTCGAGGGAATTCACCCCTCCACTTT.

The V call is TRBV6-5, the J call TRBJ1-6, with D tentatively TRBD1 (5 bases). Germline CDR1 MNHEY, CDR2 SVGAGI. The length of the CDR3 is 15 residues. V was shortened by 2 bases and J by 9 bases, with 14 bases between the two germline ends. CDR3 region: CASSYDAGRGSPLHF. The CDR3 region has the DNA TGTGCCAGCAGTTACGATGCAGGGAGAGGTTCACCCCTCCACTTT.

This chain links TRBV30 with TRBJ2-2; no definite D call. The CDR3 extends over 14 amino acids. V was trimmed by 8 bases and J by 0 bases, leaving 13 bases between them. Germline V lookup: CDR1 GTSNPN, CDR2 SVGIG (reference sequence). CDR3 nucleotide sequence: TGTGCCATAGCCCGGCAGACGAACACCGGGGAGCTGTTTTTT. This codes for CAIARQTNTGELFF. Using reference TRBV30 and TRBJ2-2 for the parts outside the CDR3, the full variable domain is SQTIHQWPATLVQPVGSPLSLECTVEGTSNPNLYWYRQAAGRGLQLLFYSVGIGQISSEVPQNLSASRPQDRQFILSSKKLLLSDSGFYLCAIARQTNTGELFFGEGSRLTVL.

This clone is a singleton in its sample. Distinct nucleotide sequences in the sample also encode this CDR3. The rearrangement joins TRBV28 to TRBJ1-1, with D possibly TRBD1 on 5 matching bases. The V and J ends lost 5 bases and 1 base respectively, with 14 bases between them. This CDR3 is 15 amino acids long. Looked up from germline, CDR1 is MDHEN and CDR2 is SYDVKM. The DNA for the CDR3 is TGTGCCAGCAGTCTCGGGGGTCTGGGGAACACTGAAGCTTTCTTT. Encoded protein: CASSLGGLGNTEAFF.

This chain connects TRBV5-6 to TRBJ2-2; D gene uncertain. The germline gives CDR1 SGHDT, CDR2 YYEEEE. V lost 4 bases, J lost 5 bases, and 12 bases lay in between. CDR3 length equals 14 residues. As DNA, the CDR3 is TGTGCCAGCAGCATCCGACACTTTACCGGGGAGCTGTTTTTT. It translates to CASSIRHFTGELFF. The whole variable domain, filled in from reference TRBV5-6 and TRBJ2-2, reads DAGVTQSPTHLIKTRGQQVTLRCSPKSGHDTVSWYQQALGQGPQFIFQYYEEEERQRGNFPDRFSGHQFPNYSSELNVNALLLGDSALYLCASSIRHFTGELFFGEGSRLTVL.

The chain employs TRBV28 and TRBJ2-1; a possible D gene is TRBD1 (6 bases). The CDR3 extends over 14 amino acids. The V and J ends lost 6 bases and 9 bases respectively, with 18 bases between them. Germline values: CDR1 MDHEN, CDR2 SYDVKM. CDR3: CASSRTRGQLEQFF. Here the CDR3 DNA reads TGTGCCAGCAGCCGAACCCGGGGACAACTTGAGCAGTTCTTC.

The gene calls are TRBV9 and TRBJ1-5; 8 bases map to TRBD1. V lost 2 bases to trimming and J lost 2 bases; unmatched junction nucleotides: 18. Germline V gives CDR1 SGDLS, CDR2 YYNGEE. This CDR3 contains 20 residues. The CDR3 coding sequence is TGTGCCAGCAGCGTTCCCCAGGGGGCGCCCAAGCATTGGGGCAATCAGCCCCAGCATTTT. This gives the protein CASSVPQGAPKHWGNQPQHF.

The chain carries TRBV6-5 and TRBJ1-4; tentative D call: TRBD1 (5 bases). This CDR3 is built from 14 residues. The germline gives CDR1 MNHEY, CDR2 SVGAGI. Trimming stripped 2 bases from V and 8 bases from J, with 12 bases between. The DNA of the CDR3 is TGTGCCAGCAGTTACGTGGAGGGGCGGGAAAAACTGTTTTTT. Its translation is CASSYVEGREKLFF.

This chain connects TRBV11-2 to TRBJ2-7; 7 bases line up with TRBD2. CDR1 is SGHAT, CDR2 FQNNGV, per germline. Unmatched junction bases numbered 8, after V lost 5 bases and J lost 1 base. This CDR3 spans 15 amino acids. CDR3 nucleotide sequence: TGTGCCAGCAGCATTTCTAGCGGCAAGTCCTACGAGCAGTACTTC. It yields the protein CASSISSGKSYEQYF.

CDR3 region: CASSPRGGNQPQHF. As DNA, the CDR3 is TGTGCCAGCAGCCCCAGGGGCGGGAATCAGCCCCAGCATTTT. The chain couples TRBV7-8 to TRBJ1-5; possibly TRBD1 for D (6 bases). Germline loops: CDR1 SGHVS, CDR2 FQNEAQ. V was shortened by 5 bases and J by 4 bases, with 12 bases between the two germline ends. The CDR3 sequence is 14 residues long.

The J gene is TRBJ1-3, the V gene TRBV10-3; D possibly corresponds to TRBD1 (5 bases). The V end was cut by 7 bases, the J end by 4 bases, with 17 bases between. The CDR3 runs 15 residues. The germline V gene encodes CDR1 ENHRY and CDR2 SYGVKD. As DNA, the CDR3 is TGTGCCATCACCCCGGGGCGCGGAGAGGGAAACACCATATATTTT. Translated: CAITPGRGEGNTIYF.

Only one count was recorded for this clone. This may come from a read error, since a much larger clone is one base off. The CDR3 spells CASSVKGNTEAFF. The CDR3 DNA reads TGTGCCAGCAGTGTGAAGGGGAACACTGAAGCTTTCTTT. The chain joins TRBV6-1 to TRBJ1-1, with D unclear. This CDR3 spans 13 amino acids. V lost 4 bases and J 1 base, leaving 7 bases between the germline ends. The germline gives CDR1 MNHNS, CDR2 SASEGT.

The rearrangement joins TRBV10-3 to TRBJ1-2, with a weak D call TRBD1 (5 bases). From germline, CDR1 is ENHRY and CDR2 SYGVKD. Trimming took 10 bases from V and 4 from J, leaving 13 bases between them. The CDR3 spans 12 residues. DNA for the CDR3: TGTGCCACAGAGCAGGGCGGCTATGGCTACACCTTC. Protein: CATEQGGYGYTF.

Turning to this clone: Relative to the germline gene, one junction end is altered; a read error may explain this. V and J are TRBV6-6 and TRBJ2-6; no reliable D call. This CDR3 is built from 13 residues. The V gene's germline CDR1 is MNHNY and CDR2 SVGAGI (reference sequence). CDR3 bases: TGTGCCAGCAGCCCACCTGGGTCCAACGTCCTGACTTTC. Its protein product is CASSPPGSNVLTF.

The chain joins TRBV2 to TRBJ2-2; D not certain. Germline V gene sequence: CDR1 SNHLY, CDR2 FYNNEI. Trimming shortened V by 5 bases and J by 5 bases, and 12 bases separated the two germline ends. This CDR3 spans 14 amino acids. CDR3 sequence (DNA): TGTGCCAGCAGTATTATTCTCCCTACCGGGGAGCTGTTTTTT. Translation: CASSIILPTGELFF. The full variable domain, completed using reference TRBV2 and TRBJ2-2, is EPEVTQTPSHQVTQMGQEVILRCVPISNHLYFYWYRQILGQKVEFLVSFYNNEISEKSEIFDDQFSVERPDGSNFTLKIRSTKLEDSAMYFCASSIILPTGELFFGEGSRLTVL.